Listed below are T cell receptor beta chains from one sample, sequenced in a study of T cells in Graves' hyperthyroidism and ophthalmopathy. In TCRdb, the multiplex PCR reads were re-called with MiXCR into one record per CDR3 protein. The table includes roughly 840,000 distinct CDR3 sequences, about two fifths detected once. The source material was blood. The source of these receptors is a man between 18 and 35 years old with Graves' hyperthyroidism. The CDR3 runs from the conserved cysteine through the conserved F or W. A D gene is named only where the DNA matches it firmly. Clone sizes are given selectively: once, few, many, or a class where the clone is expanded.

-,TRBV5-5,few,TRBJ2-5,CASSFGDTRETQYF,TGTGCCAGCAGCTTCGGGGACACGAGGGAGACCCAGTACTTC
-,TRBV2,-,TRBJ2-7,CATRRGVEQYF,TGTGCCACCCGACGGGGAGTCGAGCAGTACTTC
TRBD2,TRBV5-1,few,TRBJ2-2,CASSLSSGRANGELFF,TGTGCCAGCAGCTTAAGTAGCGGGAGGGCCAACGGGGAGCTGTTTTTT
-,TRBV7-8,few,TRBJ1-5,CASRKGRNPGQPQHF,TGTGCCAGCAGAAAAGGGCGAAATCCGGGCCAGCCCCAGCATTTT
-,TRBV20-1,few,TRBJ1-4,CSARDLGATNEKLFF,TGCAGTGCTAGAGATTTGGGGGCAACTAATGAAAAACTGTTTTTT
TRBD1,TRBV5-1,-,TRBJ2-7,CASSGVGQGYYEQYF,TGCGCCAGCAGCGGTGTGGGACAGGGTTACTACGAGCAGTACTTC
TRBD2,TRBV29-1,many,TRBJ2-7,CSFAWTSGYEQYF,TGCAGCTTCGCTTGGACTAGCGGCTACGAGCAGTACTTC
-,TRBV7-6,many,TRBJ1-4,CASSQGAGRDEKLFF,TGTGCCAGCAGCCAAGGTGCCGGGAGGGATGAAAAACTGTTTTTT
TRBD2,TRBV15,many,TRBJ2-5,CATSRDSGGTRETQYF,TGTGCCACCAGCAGAGATTCCGGGGGGACTCGAGAGACCCAGTACTTC
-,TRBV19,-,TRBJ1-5,CASRLQGGEAQHF,TGTGCCAGTAGGCTTCAGGGTGGTGAGGCCCAGCATTTT
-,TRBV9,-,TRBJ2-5,CASGSGVQETQCF,TGTGCCAGCGGCTCAGGGGTCCAAGAGACCCAGTGCTTC
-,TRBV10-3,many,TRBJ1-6,CAISETPGDGPLDSPLHF,TGTGCCATCAGTGAGACCCCGGGGGACGGCCCCCTGGATTCACCCCTCCACTTT